This T cell receptor (beta chain) was documented in a study of T-cell memory formation after mild COVID-19. On this clonotype itself: Its antigen is currently unknown.

Germline CDR1 and CDR2: KGHSH and LQKENI. The ends were cut back, 5 bases at V and 2 bases at J, with 15 bases in the middle. The CDR3 length is 15 residues. Study-wide results and caveats: Day 15 to 85 contractors were CD4/CD8 balanced; later expanders leaned CD4+. Several responding clones turned up in pre-infection memory, indicating that cross-reactive memory may have taken part. Whether second-wave clones peaking at day 37 were SARS-CoV-2 specific went unconfirmed.

Barcoded TCR alpha and TCR beta cDNA libraries with UMIs came from 5'RACE using constant-segment primers. One entry per CDR3 protein results from TCRdb running MiXCR on the 5' RACE reads. The data show 300,000 to 400,000 distinct CDR3 sequences, with roughly 15% seen just once and 20% to 25% held by the top ten. The chain has TRBV18 and TRBJ1-1; D call uncertain. The TCR sequence derives from a young man who had mild COVID-19 (a few samples of this study predate the infection). Cell type and time point are not known. The specimen sequenced was PBMCs or a T cell subset sorted from them (not recorded which). CDR3 sequence reads: CASSTVQPPNTEAFF. CDR3 DNA sequence: TGTGCCAGCTCAACTGTCCAGCCACCAAACACTGAAGCTTTCTTT.